What follows are 9 T cell receptor beta chains derived from one specimen sequenced in a study of cytomegalovirus exposure and HLA in healthy donors. Researchers ran the PCR with 60 Vbeta and 13 Jbeta primers. Generated by immunoSEQ multiplex PCR, the TCRdb table keeps only in-frame clones and is missing some. This repertoire shows fewer than 250,000 clones, approximately 79% found once; its top ten account for 1.5% to 2%. The sequenced sample consisted of PBMCs. The receptors were sampled from a man aged 18 to 30 in good health and CMV-seronegative.

The chain links TRBV7-9 to TRBJ2-1; 7 bases are shared with TRBD2. The CDR3 consists of 16 residues. J was trimmed by 6 bases and V by 2 bases; bases with no gene match: 10. Germline V gene sequence: CDR1 SEHNR, CDR2 FQNEAQ (reference sequence). The CDR3 DNA is TGTGCCAGCAGCTTACAACCGGGACTATCTGCCAATGAGCAGTTCTTC. Its translation: CASSLQPGLSANEQFF.

A single count supports this clone. CDR3 amino acids: CATRVWTEAFF. Here the CDR3 DNA reads TGTGCCACGAGGGTGTGGACTGAAGCTTTCTTT. V gene TRBV11-2 combines with J gene TRBJ1-1; D unresolved. CDR3 length equals 11 residues. Per germline, CDR1 SGHAT and CDR2 FQNNGV. V gave up 10 bases and J gave up 5 bases, with 11 bases separating them.

The chain recombines TRBV4-3 with TRBJ2-3; the match to TRBD2 covers 9 bases. The CDR3 length is 18 residues. After removal of 0 bases from V and 6 bases from J, the junction contained 13 bases not matched to a gene. Germline V CDR1 and CDR2: LGHNA, YSLEER. CDR3 sequence reads: CASSQDKTSGGLGDTQYF. As DNA, the CDR3 is TGCGCCAGCAGCCAAGATAAGACTAGCGGAGGCCTGGGGGATACGCAGTATTTT.

The CDR3 loop reads CASSVQGYEQYF. The CDR3 DNA sequence: TGTGCCAGCAGTGTACAGGGATACGAGCAGTACTTC. The chain uses TRBV25-1 and TRBJ2-7, with D perhaps TRBD1 (6 bases). Germline lookup yields CDR1 MGHDK and CDR2 SYGVNS. Trimming pared 4 bases from V and 4 bases from J, leaving 8 bases between. This CDR3 has 12 amino acids.

The rearrangement links TRBV6-5 to TRBJ2-5; 10 bases are a match to TRBD2. The germline V gene has CDR1 MNHEY and CDR2 SVGAGI. The CDR3 contains 14 residues. Trimming at V came to 10 bases and at J to 8 bases, leaving 13 bases not matched to a gene. The chain's CDR3 is CATIVPGTSVTQYF. CDR3 bases: TGTGCCACCATTGTTCCCGGGACTAGCGTCACCCAGTACTTC.

This chain joins TRBV7-3 and TRBJ2-3; D may be TRBD2 (5 bases). The CDR3 is made up of 13 amino acids. V lost 5 bases to trimming and J lost 2 bases, with 8 bases between them. In germline, CDR1 is SGHTA, CDR2 FQGTGA. CDR3 residues: CASSGDYTDTQYF. The CDR3 DNA reads TGTGCCAGCAGCGGCGACTACACAGATACGCAGTATTTT.

The rearrangement links TRBV5-4 to TRBJ2-7; possible D gene TRBD1, 6 bases. Deletions cut 1 base from V and 2 bases from J, with 16 bases between. Germline assignment: CDR1 SGHNT and CDR2 YYREEE (reference sequence). This CDR3 region has 16 residues. Here the CDR3 reads CASSLFARGYTYEQYF. The CDR3 nucleotides are TGTGCCAGCAGCTTGTTTGCCAGGGGCTACACCTACGAGCAGTACTTC.

V usage is TRBV28 and J usage is TRBJ2-3, with 7 bases identical to TRBD2. The CDR3 consists of 17 residues. Trimming removed 3 bases from V and 3 bases from J; junction bases left unmatched: 12. Germline CDR1 is MDHEN and CDR2 is SYDVKM. CDR3 region: CASSLPRLAENTDTQYF. CDR3 coding DNA: TGTGCCAGCAGTTTGCCCCGGCTAGCGGAAAATACAGATACGCAGTATTTT.

The rearrangement uses TRBV6-5 and TRBJ1-1; the D is unclear. Germline V gene data show CDR1 as MNHEY and CDR2 as SVGAGI. The V gene lost 10 bases and the J gene lost 5 bases, with 23 bases spanning the gap. The CDR3 totals 15 residues. DNA for the CDR3: TGTGCCATTAGGGAGAGGGTGTGGTCGGGAACTGAAGCTTTCTTT. As protein: CAIRERVWSGTEAFF.